This T cell receptor beta chain was identified in a study of vaccination and CD4 T cells after COVID-19. Study-wide findings and caveats: Convalescent participants were relatively few, and none had early post-infection timepoints studied.

Concerning this clonotype: The antigen is not known.

The Oncomine TCR Beta short-read assay generated sequence data from the DNA of cultured CD4+ T cells. Each CDR3 protein gets one entry after TCRdb re-called the PCR reads with MiXCR. The sample consists of about 18,000 distinct CDR3 sequences, roughly 29% of them appearing once. Sample treatment: roughly 10-day PBMC culture with coronavirus spike peptide pools or control peptides (ViraFEST assay). Convalescent patients tested SARS-CoV-2 PCR positive from March to December 2020, before Alpha, Beta and Delta emerged. The V end lost 3 bases, the J end lost 1 base, and 15 bases lay between the germline ends. This CDR3 comprises 16 residues. Per the germline V gene, CDR1 is SGHTA and CDR2 is FQGNSA.

The sample comprised cultured CD4+ T cells from blood. The receptor was derived from a human donor with COVID-19. The rearrangement uses TRBV7-2 and TRBJ2-5; tentative D call: TRBD2 (6 bases). The CDR3 spells CASSFPAGGTQETQYF. CDR3 nucleotides: TGTGCCAGCAGCTTTCCCGCCGGCGGGACCCAAGAGACCCAGTACTTC.